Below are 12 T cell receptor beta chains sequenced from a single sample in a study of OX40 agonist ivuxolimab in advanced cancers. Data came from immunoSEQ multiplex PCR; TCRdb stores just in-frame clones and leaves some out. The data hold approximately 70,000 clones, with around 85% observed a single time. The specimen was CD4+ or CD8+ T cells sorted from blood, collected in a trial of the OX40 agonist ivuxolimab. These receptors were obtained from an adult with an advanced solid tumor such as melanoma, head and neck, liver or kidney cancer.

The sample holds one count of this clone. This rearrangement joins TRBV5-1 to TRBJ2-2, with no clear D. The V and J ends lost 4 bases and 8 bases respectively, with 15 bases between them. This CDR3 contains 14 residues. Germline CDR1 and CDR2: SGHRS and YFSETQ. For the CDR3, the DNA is TGCGCCAGCAGCCCGGACCATCAGACTGGGGAGCTGTTTTTT. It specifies CASSPDHQTGELFF.

CDR3 protein: CASSSRERGHQEQFF. As DNA, the CDR3 is TGTGCCAGCAGCTCCCGAGAGCGGGGCCATCAGGAGCAGTTCTTC. The chain carries TRBV7-9 and TRBJ2-1; TRBD2 aligns across 7 bases. J gave up 10 bases and V 4 bases, and 13 bases lay outside the gene matches. Per germline, CDR1 SEHNR and CDR2 FQNEAQ (reference sequence). This CDR3 has 15 residues. The whole variable domain, filled in from reference TRBV7-9 and TRBJ2-1, reads DTGVSQNPRHKITKRGQNVTFRCDPISEHNRLYWYRQTLGQGPEFLTYFQNEAQLEKSRLLSDRFSAERPKGSFSTLEIQRTEQGDSAMYLCASSSRERGHQEQFFGPGTRLTVL.

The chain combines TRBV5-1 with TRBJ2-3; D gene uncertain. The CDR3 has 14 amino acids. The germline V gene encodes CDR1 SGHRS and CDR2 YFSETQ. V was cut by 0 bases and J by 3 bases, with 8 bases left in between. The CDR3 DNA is TGCGCCAGCAGCTTGGCCCTAGATACAGATACGCAGTATTTT. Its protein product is CASSLALDTDTQYF.

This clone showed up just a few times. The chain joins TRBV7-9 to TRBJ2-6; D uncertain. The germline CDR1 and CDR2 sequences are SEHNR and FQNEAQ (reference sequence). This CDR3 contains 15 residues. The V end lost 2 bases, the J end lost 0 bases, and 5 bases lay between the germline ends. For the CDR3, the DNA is TGTGCCAGCAGCTTATTCCTCTCTGGGGCCAACGTCCTGACTTTC. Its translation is CASSLFLSGANVLTF.

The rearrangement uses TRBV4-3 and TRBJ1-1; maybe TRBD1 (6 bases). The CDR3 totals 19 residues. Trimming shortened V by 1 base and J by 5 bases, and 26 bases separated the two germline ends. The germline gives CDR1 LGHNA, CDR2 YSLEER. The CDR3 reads CASSQGFREADRERTEAFF. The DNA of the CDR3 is TGCGCCAGCAGCCAAGGGTTCAGGGAAGCGGACAGAGAAAGGACTGAAGCTTTCTTT.

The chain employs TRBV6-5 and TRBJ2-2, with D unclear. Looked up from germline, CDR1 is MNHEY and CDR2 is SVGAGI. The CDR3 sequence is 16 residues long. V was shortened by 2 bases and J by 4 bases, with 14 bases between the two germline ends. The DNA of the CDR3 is TGTGCCAGCAGTTACCGTCTAACTCAGATCACCGGGGAGCTGTTTTTT. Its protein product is CASSYRLTQITGELFF.

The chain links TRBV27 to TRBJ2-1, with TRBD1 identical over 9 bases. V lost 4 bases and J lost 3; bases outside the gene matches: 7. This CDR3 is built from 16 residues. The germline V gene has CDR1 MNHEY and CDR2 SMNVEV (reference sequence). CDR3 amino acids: CASSSTYRGHYNEQFF. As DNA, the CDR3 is TGTGCCAGCAGTTCGACATACAGGGGGCACTACAATGAGCAGTTCTTC.

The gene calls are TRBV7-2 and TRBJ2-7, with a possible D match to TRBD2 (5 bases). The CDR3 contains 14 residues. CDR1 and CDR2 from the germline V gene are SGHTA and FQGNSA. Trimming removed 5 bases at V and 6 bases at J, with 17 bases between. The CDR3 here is CASSHTTAAGEQYF. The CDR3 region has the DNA TGTGCCAGCAGCCATACGACGGCGGCGGGCGAGCAGTACTTC.

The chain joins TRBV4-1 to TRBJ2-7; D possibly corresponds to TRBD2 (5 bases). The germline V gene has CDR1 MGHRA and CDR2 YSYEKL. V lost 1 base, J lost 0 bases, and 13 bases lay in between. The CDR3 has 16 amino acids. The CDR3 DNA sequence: TGCGCCAGCAGCCAAGGGCGGAAAGGGAGCTCCTACGAGCAGTACTTC. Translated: CASSQGRKGSSYEQYF.

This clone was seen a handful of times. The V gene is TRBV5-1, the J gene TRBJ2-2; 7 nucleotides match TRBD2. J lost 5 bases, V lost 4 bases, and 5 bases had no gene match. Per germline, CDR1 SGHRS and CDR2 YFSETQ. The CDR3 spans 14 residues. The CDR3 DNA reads TGCGCCAGCAGCCAGGACGGGGGGACCGGGGAGCTGTTTTTT. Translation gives CASSQDGGTGELFF.

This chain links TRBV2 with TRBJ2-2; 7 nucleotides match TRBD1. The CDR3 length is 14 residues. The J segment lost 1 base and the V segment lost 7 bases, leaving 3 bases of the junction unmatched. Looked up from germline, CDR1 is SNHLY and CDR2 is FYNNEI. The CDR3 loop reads CASKGTVNTGELFF. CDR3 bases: TGTGCCAGCAAAGGGACAGTGAACACCGGGGAGCTGTTTTTT. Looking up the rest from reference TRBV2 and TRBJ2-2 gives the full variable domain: EPEVTQTPSHQVTQMGQEVILRCVPISNHLYFYWYRQILGQKVEFLVSFYNNEISEKSEIFDDQFSVERPDGSNFTLKIRSTKLEDSAMYFCASKGTVNTGELFFGEGSRLTVL.

As DNA, the CDR3 is TGTGCCACCAGCAGCCGAGGGGGCCAGCCCCAGCATTTT. Protein sequence: CATSSRGGQPQHF. The rearrangement links TRBV15 to TRBJ1-5; 7 nucleotides line up with TRBD1. The germline gives CDR1 LNHNV, CDR2 YYDKDF (reference sequence). The CDR3 sequence is 13 residues long. The trim removed 3 bases at V and 7 bases at J, leaving 3 bases unmatched. Full variable domain (remainder filled in from reference TRBV15 and TRBJ1-5): DAMVIQNPRYQVTQFGKPVTLSCSQTLNHNVMYWYQQKSSQAPKLLFHYYDKDFNNEADTPDNFQSRRPNTSFCFLDIRSPGLGDTAMYLCATSSRGGQPQHFGDGTRLSIL.